What follows describes a single T cell receptor (beta chain). Its antigen specificity is not known. No quality values exist for individual bases; no much larger clone is one base distant. This sample stems from a study of cytotoxic CD8 clonotypes in ibrutinib-treated CLL (dated by TCRdb to the early 2020s). Study-level background: In this cohort, about 15 patients were treatment-naive and about a dozen were relapsed/refractory, while roughly 17 had unmutated IGHV. Patients were still on ibrutinib when every remission and progressive disease sample was collected. Longitudinal samples were available for 26 of the 86 trial participants. The response samples were drawn at a median of approximately 11 months into treatment, with a range of about 6 to 36 months. Cryopreserved peripheral blood mononuclear cells were collected before treatment, at response, and at either disease progression or sustained remission. Responses were partial in around 25 patients and complete in 2; after median about 70 months follow-up, around 15 stayed in remission and some twelve progressed. On average, each sample had about 250,000 productive templates and roughly 95,000 productive rearrangements. General conclusions and limits of the study: An increase in clonality was observed at ibrutinib response, with clonality remaining stable during sustained remission and falling back toward baseline at progression. Sustained-remission and progressing patients did not have matched sampling times, and lymph node repertoires were not examined. At baseline, clonality was higher than in age-matched healthy donors and showed a strong correlation with circulating CD8+ T-cell counts. Public clonotypes were found to be uncommon and were observed to contract or remain stable during treatment; the increase in clonality was shown to reflect expansion of private clonotypes at ibrutinib response.

Per the publication, the time point label means: 12 months on ibrutinib. For TCR beta library preparation, 1.5 to 2 micrograms of genomic DNA were isolated from cryopreserved PBMCs. Longitudinal blood samples from CLL patients on ibrutinib monotherapy underwent high-throughput TCR beta sequencing. Patients were enrolled in a phase 2 open-label single-center ibrutinib monotherapy trial. The germline V gene (reference sequence) provides CDR1 LNHDA and CDR2 SQIVND. Counted from cysteine to phenylalanine, this CDR3 has 17 amino acids. Here the CDR3 DNA is all that survives: 51 bases in frame from base 1. Trimmed from V: 3 bases; trimmed from J: 4 bases; junction bases lacking a gene match: 8. The goal of deep resolution MiSeq sequencing was a depth between 1 in 1 million and 1 in 200,000 T cells, and coverage averaged 10x per clonotype. TCR beta libraries were generated with the immunoSEQ hsTCRB Kit. The source study handled its data this way. Data were analyzed with ImmunoSEQ Data Assistant and ImmunoSEQ Analyzer, with V, D and J genes assigned per IMGT definitions. Clonality, which ranges from 0 to 1, was calculated by subtracting the normalized Shannon entropy of productive rearrangement frequencies from one. Only overrepresented clonotypes making up at least 0.05% of each patient's repertoire were included in the public clonotype analysis. About a dozen age-matched healthy donor repertoires from immuneACCESS served as clonality controls. The table comes from immuneACCESS by way of TCRdb, which keeps in-frame sequences with V and J called. Part of the clones is missing from these tables; in studies checked, under half for an unresolved V gene and the rest for unknown reasons. V, J and clone size derive from that table, while D and trimming were established from the DNA sequence. The sample yields 150,000 or so clones; 60% to 85% were counted once. Of the sample, approximately 27% falls within the top ten clones.

The sequences come from PBMCs, collected after 12 months of ibrutinib treatment. The receptor comes from a human donor with chronic lymphocytic leukemia. Rearrangement joined TRBV19 to TRBJ2-5; 13 bases in between match TRBD2. The CDR3: CASSIGSGLAGLETQYF. The DNA sequence is TGTGCCAGTAGTATTGGATCGGGACTAGCGGGATTAGAGACCCAGTACTTC.